The rows below give T cell receptor beta chains drawn from one sample of a study of control samples from healthy donors and cancer patients. Sequenced by immunoSEQ multiplex PCR; TCRdb stores in-frame clones only, minus some. Of around 75,000 clones listed, around 94% were seen once; the top ten hold 5.5% to 6.5%. The sequencing input was blood. The receptors derive from a woman aged 55-75 years in good health. The CDR3 runs from the conserved cysteine through the conserved F or W. The D gene is left open where the match is weak. A clone size is listed for some rows: how often the clone was seen (once, few, many), or a class if it is expanded.

clone size	CDR3 length	V gene	D gene	J gene	CDR3 protein	CDR3 DNA
.	16	TRBV5-1	TRBD1	TRBJ2-2	CASSLGGQGNTGELFF	TGCGCCAGCAGCTTGGGGGGACAGGGGAACACCGGGGAGCTGTTTTTT
.	15	TRBV27	TRBD1	TRBJ1-1	CASSKDRGRGTEAFF	TGTGCCAGCAGTAAGGACAGGGGCCGAGGGACTGAAGCTTTCTTT
.	14	TRBV7-3	.	TRBJ2-5	CASSLYPGRETQYF	TGTGCCAGCAGCCTATACCCGGGGAGAGAGACCCAGTACTTC
.	12	TRBV2	.	TRBJ2-7	CASSDWGYEQYF	TGTGCCAGCAGTGATTGGGGTTACGAGCAGTACTTC
.	16	TRBV5-1	TRBD2	TRBJ2-5	CASSHGTSGSGETQYF	TGCGCCAGCAGTCATGGGACTAGCGGGAGTGGAGAGACCCAGTACTTC
.	16	TRBV24-1	TRBD2	TRBJ2-5	CATSDPGLAGVGAQYF	TGTGCCACCAGTGACCCCGGACTAGCGGGGGTCGGGGCCCAGTACTTC
once	14	TRBV7-9	.	TRBJ2-1	CASSLAGAYNEQFF	TGTGCCAGCAGCTTAGCGGGAGCTTACAATGAGCAGTTCTTC
.	14	TRBV5-4	TRBD1	TRBJ1-5	CASSLQGAGQPQHF	TGTGCCAGCAGCCTCCAGGGGGCCGGTCAGCCCCAGCATTTT
once	15	TRBV6-1	.	TRBJ1-1	CASSEQRLSNTEAFF	TGTGCCAGCAGTGAGCAGCGGTTATCAAACACTGAAGCTTTCTTT
.	11	TRBV6-5	.	TRBJ1-2	CASRGNYGYTF	TGTGCCAGCAGGGGGAACTATGGCTACACCTTC
once	13	TRBV18	.	TRBJ1-3	CASSETDGNTIYF	TGTGCCAGCTCAGAGACGGATGGAAACACCATATATTTT
few	12	TRBV5-1	.	TRBJ2-3	CASSLQGDTQYF	TGCGCCAGCAGCTTACAGGGAGATACGCAGTATTTT
.	15	TRBV4-1	TRBD2	TRBJ2-7	CASSQELAGAREQYF	TGCGCCAGCAGCCAAGAGCTAGCGGGAGCGCGCGAGCAGTACTTC
few	18	TRBV7-9	TRBD1	TRBJ2-4	CASSLARRDRVSKNIQYF	TGTGCCAGCAGCTTAGCGCGTCGCGACAGGGTTTCCAAAAACATTCAGTACTTC
.	15	TRBV27	.	TRBJ1-2	CASSLRLGINYGYTF	TGTGCCAGCAGTTTACGCTTAGGGATTAACTATGGCTACACCTTC
.	11	TRBV29-1	.	TRBJ1-2	CSVNAADGYTF	TGCAGCGTTAACGCAGCAGATGGCTACACCTTC
.	12	TRBV6-5	.	TRBJ1-1	CASSMTDTEAFF	TGTGCCAGCAGCATGACGGACACTGAAGCTTTCTTT
.	15	TRBV6-5	TRBD1	TRBJ1-2	CASSRGTGGFYGYTF	TGTGCCAGCAGTCGTGGGACAGGGGGCTTCTATGGCTACACCTTC
.	14	TRBV18	.	TRBJ2-2	CASSPQGNTGELFF	TGTGCCAGCTCACCACAGGGGAACACCGGGGAGCTGTTTTTT
few	13	TRBV7-9	.	TRBJ1-6	CASSYGTDSPLHF	TGTGCCAGCAGCTATGGGACGGATTCACCCCTCCACTTT
.	11	TRBV28	.	TRBJ1-1	CASDSLTEAFF	TGTGCCAGCGATTCCTTGACTGAAGCTTTCTTT
.	16	TRBV30	.	TRBJ1-6	CAWSDLTGAQAAPLHF	TGTGCCTGGAGTGATTTGACCGGGGCTCAAGCCGCACCCCTCCACTTT
once	14	TRBV19	.	TRBJ2-4	CASTGRWAKNIQYF	TGTGCCAGTACGGGCAGATGGGCCAAAAACATTCAGTACTTC
.	15	TRBV19	TRBD2	TRBJ2-1	CASSIEFETSSEQFF	TGTGCCAGTAGTATAGAATTCGAGACTAGCTCTGAGCAGTTCTTC
.	15	TRBV10-3	.	TRBJ2-3	CAIKEGASGPDTQYF	TGTGCCATCAAGGAGGGGGCTAGCGGCCCAGATACGCAGTATTTT
.	13	TRBV5-1	.	TRBJ2-5	CASSLEYQETQYF	TGCGCCAGCAGCTTGGAATACCAAGAGACCCAGTACTTC
.	17	TRBV11-2	TRBD2	TRBJ2-7	CASSLIRGRETAYEQYF	TGTGCCAGCAGCTTAATTCGAGGGAGGGAAACCGCCTACGAGCAGTACTTC
.	14	TRBV18	TRBD1	TRBJ2-7	CASSPGQDTYEQYF	TGTGCCAGCTCACCGGGACAGGACACCTACGAGCAGTACTTC
.	18	TRBV19	TRBD1	TRBJ1-5	CASIGGTGVGYSNQPQHF	TGTGCCAGTATAGGCGGGACAGGGGTCGGGTATAGCAATCAGCCCCAGCATTTT
.	16	TRBV28	.	TRBJ2-2	CASSPPGRARTGELFF	TGTGCCAGCAGTCCCCCAGGCAGGGCGCGGACCGGGGAGCTGTTTTTT
.	15	TRBV5-3	.	TRBJ1-6	CARTGGSSYNSPLHF	TGTGCCAGAACGGGGGGGAGCTCCTATAATTCACCCCTCCACTTT
.	13	TRBV30	.	TRBJ1-6	CAWSYRDGSPLHF	TGTGCCTGGAGTTACAGGGATGGATCACCCCTCCACTTT
.	14	TRBV3-1/TRBV3-2	.	TRBJ1-1	CASRVTGKGTEAFF	TGTGCCAGCAGAGTCACCGGGAAGGGGACTGAAGCTTTCTTT
few	14	TRBV10-1	.	TRBJ1-2	CASSEQGFNYGYTF	TGCGCCAGCAGTGAACAGGGTTTTAACTATGGCTACACCTTC
.	18	TRBV4-1	TRBD2	TRBJ2-3	CASSPQIRLAGRTDTQYF	TGCGCCAGCAGCCCCCAAATCAGACTAGCGGGCAGGACAGATACGCAGTATTTT
.	12	TRBV2	TRBD1	TRBJ2-3	CASGQGIDTQYF	TGTGCCAGCGGACAGGGGATAGATACGCAGTATTTT
.	13	TRBV10-1	.	TRBJ1-5	CASSVGIDQPQHF	TGCGCCAGCAGTGTAGGGATCGATCAGCCCCAGCATTTT
.	16	TRBV28	TRBD1	TRBJ1-2	CASDRTGGVTIYGYTF	TGTGCCAGCGACCGGACAGGGGGGGTAACTATTTATGGCTACACCTTC
.	14	TRBV5-5	.	TRBJ2-7	CATRSGLFLSEQYF	TGTGCCACCCGCTCGGGACTCTTTCTTTCCGAGCAGTACTTC
.	14	TRBV10-1	.	TRBJ2-7	CASSDVPPRNEQYF	TGCGCCAGCAGTGATGTCCCCCCTAGGAACGAGCAGTACTTC
.	15	TRBV28	TRBD2	TRBJ2-1	CASSPSGRENNEQFF	TGTGCCAGCAGTCCCTCAGGGCGGGAGAACAATGAGCAGTTCTTC
.	13	TRBV29-1	TRBD1	TRBJ1-4	CSVTGTGFEKLFF	TGCAGCGTGACCGGGACAGGGTTTGAAAAACTGTTTTTT
.	14	TRBV10-1	.	TRBJ2-1	CASSDTGVGNEQFF	TGCGCCAGCAGTGATACGGGAGTAGGCAATGAGCAGTTCTTC
.	15	TRBV10-1	TRBD1	TRBJ1-1	CASSEQTTGGREAFF	TGCGCCAGCAGTGAGCAAACAACAGGGGGCCGTGAAGCTTTCTTT
.	11	TRBV15	.	TRBJ2-7	CATSRGGEQYF	TGTGCCACCAGCAGAGGTGGGGAGCAGTACTTC
.	14	TRBV7-2	.	TRBJ1-5	CASSLGWDNQPQHF	TGTGCCAGCAGCTTAGGATGGGACAATCAGCCCCAGCATTTT
.	12	TRBV7-9	TRBD1	TRBJ1-1	CASSLLTGKAFF	TGTGCCAGCAGCTTACTGACAGGGAAAGCTTTCTTT
once	14	TRBV5-1	.	TRBJ2-2	CASSLGMMTGELFF	TGCGCCAGCAGCTTGGGGATGATGACCGGGGAGCTGTTTTTT
.	14	TRBV10-3	.	TRBJ1-1	CAIGAGRDLAEAFF	TGTGCCATCGGCGCCGGGAGGGATCTGGCTGAAGCTTTCTTT
once	14	TRBV19	.	TRBJ1-5	CASSIGDSGQPQHF	TGTGCCAGTAGTATAGGTGACTCTGGTCAGCCCCAGCATTTT
once	14	TRBV6-2/TRBV6-3	TRBD2	TRBJ2-7	CASSGGLAGVNQYF	TGTGCCAGCAGCGGTGGACTAGCGGGAGTCAATCAGTACTTC
.	16	TRBV10-3	TRBD1	TRBJ2-7	CAIGGQDGFDLGEQYF	TGTGCCATCGGGGGACAGGACGGGTTTGATTTGGGTGAGCAGTACTTC
few	14	TRBV29-1	TRBD2	TRBJ2-3	CSVGSGSPLDTQYF	TGCAGCGTTGGTAGCGGGAGCCCCCTAGATACGCAGTATTTT
.	13	TRBV18	.	TRBJ1-2	CASSPGQARGYTF	TGTGCCAGCTCACCCGGTCAGGCGCGAGGCTACACCTTC
.	15	TRBV28	.	TRBJ1-2	CASSLDGLGAGGYTF	TGTGCCAGCAGTTTAGATGGATTGGGGGCGGGAGGCTACACCTTC